This TCR beta chain originates from a study of beta chain features in type 1 diabetes. Study in general: On cell yields, gender and age, patients and healthy donors were similar. Regarding the study as a whole: In every one of the four CD4+ subsets, TCRB CDR3s were moderately but significantly shorter in Type 1 diabetes patients. Possible PCR preference for shorter templates applied equally to patients and controls.

Concerning this clone: Its antigen remains unidentified.

V lost 3 bases and J lost 10; bases outside the gene matches: 3. Germline CDR1 is KGHSH and CDR2 is LQKENI. The CDR3 has 12 amino acids. Of the isolated RNA, all was reverse transcribed, and so the sequenced material was expressed TCRB transcripts. TCRdb's table, derived via immunoSEQ multiplex PCR, lists solely in-frame clones and lacks some. The sample lists 600,000 or so clones, around an eighth occurring once. This sequence was found in a man aged 25 to 45 with type 1 diabetes. V gene TRBV18 combines with J gene TRBJ2-5; 9 bases align to TRBD2. Sequenced sample: naive CD4+ T cells from blood. Here the CDR3 DNA reads TGTGCCAGCTCACCTACACTAGCGGGCCAGTACTTC. Its translation: CASSPTLAGQYF.